The 16 T cell receptor beta chains below come from one sample, sequenced in a study of cytomegalovirus exposure and HLA in healthy donors. Repertoires were generated with immunoSEQ multiplex PCR, while TCRdb's copy carries only in-frame clones and drops some. The data show 95,000 to 120,000 clones, roughly 84% seen once. The sequencing input was PBMCs. All receptors come from a woman aged 18-30 years in good health and CMV-seronegative.

The chain couples TRBV30 to TRBJ1-2; 12 bases fit TRBD1. The CDR3 spans 14 residues. The V gene end was trimmed by 5 bases and the J gene end by 6 bases; junction bases not matched to a gene: 7. Germline lookup yields CDR1 GTSNPN and CDR2 SVGIG (reference sequence). The CDR3 protein is CAWEGDRGPDGYTF. The CDR3 DNA sequence: TGTGCCTGGGAAGGGGACAGGGGGCCTGATGGCTACACCTTC.

The CDR3 DNA is TGTGCCAGCAGCGAGGGGGACAGGGTGAACACTGAAGCTTTCTTT. Translation: CASSEGDRVNTEAFF. This chain connects TRBV9 to TRBJ1-1, with TRBD1 identical over 9 bases. Germline CDR1 is SGDLS and CDR2 is YYNGEE. This CDR3 is built from 15 residues. The V gene end was trimmed by 3 bases and the J gene end by 0 bases; junction bases not matched to a gene: 3.

This clone occurred once. The chain carries TRBV9 and TRBJ2-5; 12 bases align to TRBD2. Germline V gene sequence: CDR1 SGDLS, CDR2 YYNGEE. CDR3 length: 19 residues. J was trimmed by 2 bases and V by 3 bases; bases with no gene match: 14. For the CDR3, the DNA is TGTGCCAGCAGCGGCGGGGGAGGACTAGCGGGGTGGGGGCAAGAGACCCAGTACTTC. Amino acid sequence: CASSGGGGLAGWGQETQYF.

V is TRBV2 and J is TRBJ2-7; 9 nucleotides align to TRBD1. V lost 1 base and J lost 1; bases outside the gene matches: 5. Germline CDR1 and CDR2: SNHLY and FYNNEI. This CDR3 has 16 amino acids. This chain's CDR3 is CASSEDLQGASYEQYF. CDR3 nucleotides: TGTGCCAGCAGTGAAGATCTACAGGGGGCTTCCTACGAGCAGTACTTC.

This clone has more than one count but fewer than ten. The V call is TRBV7-2, the J call TRBJ2-7; 9 bases are a match to TRBD2. This CDR3 comprises 12 residues. The V and J ends lost 5 bases and 13 bases, in that order; junction bases with no gene match: 9. The V gene's germline CDR1 is SGHTA and CDR2 FQGNSA. The DNA for the CDR3 is TGTGCCAGCAGCCCAGGCGGGGGGGTTGGATACTTC. Its translation is CASSPGGGVGYF.

The chain has TRBV19 and TRBJ2-5, with 7 bases matching TRBD1. Trimming cost V 1 base and J 2 bases; bases outside gene matches: 10. CDR1 and CDR2 from the germline V gene are LNHDA and SQIVND (reference sequence). The CDR3 loop spans 17 amino acids. The CDR3 sequence is CASSIGRTGTDQETQYF. The CDR3 nucleotides are TGTGCCAGTAGTATAGGCCGAACCGGGACAGATCAAGAGACCCAGTACTTC.

The chain uses TRBV2 and TRBJ1-1; 10 bases line up with TRBD1. The CDR3 covers 14 residues. The germline V gene encodes CDR1 SNHLY and CDR2 FYNNEI. The ends lost 6 bases at V and 5 bases at J; junction bases unmatched: 6. The CDR3 coding sequence is TGTGCCAGCAGCCCAGACAGGGGGCAGACTGAAGCTTTCTTT. Residues: CASSPDRGQTEAFF.

This rearrangement joins TRBV6-1 to TRBJ1-2; 7 bases fit TRBD1. Germline assignment: CDR1 MNHNS and CDR2 SASEGT. The CDR3 consists of 14 residues. J lost 8 bases, V lost 5 bases, and 11 bases had no gene match. In nucleotides, the CDR3 is TGTGCCAGCAGTCGACAGGGAGCTAGAGAAGGCTACACCTTC. The encoded protein is CASSRQGAREGYTF.

The rearrangement joins TRBV28 to TRBJ2-2; possible D gene TRBD2, 6 bases. Germline CDR1 and CDR2: MDHEN and SYDVKM. Trimming pared 5 bases from V and 3 bases from J, leaving 16 bases between. The CDR3 contains 16 residues. The CDR3 protein is CASSPPSWRDTGELFF. CDR3 coding DNA: TGTGCCAGCAGTCCCCCGTCGTGGAGGGACACCGGGGAGCTGTTTTTT.

The rearrangement joins TRBV9 to TRBJ2-7, with D perhaps TRBD1 (6 bases). CDR1 is SGDLS, CDR2 YYNGEE, per germline. Trimming shortened V by 7 bases and J by 4 bases, and 9 bases separated the two germline ends. This CDR3 has 11 amino acids. The DNA of the CDR3 is TGTGCCAGCGGGGGCGGTTACGAGCAGTACTTC. It translates to CASGGGYEQYF.

This CDR3 reads CASSLSMGRGLSYEQYF. The CDR3 DNA is TGTGCCAGCAGTTTATCAATGGGCAGGGGGCTCTCCTACGAGCAGTACTTC. The rearrangement links TRBV27 to TRBJ2-7, with 8 bases that match TRBD1. V lost 0 bases, J lost 0 bases, and 7 bases stayed unmatched. CDR3 length: 17 amino acids. Germline assignment: CDR1 MNHEY and CDR2 SMNVEV (reference sequence).

V is TRBV6-1 and J is TRBJ1-2; 11 bases are a match to TRBD1. Germline V gives CDR1 MNHNS, CDR2 SASEGT. J lost 8 bases, V lost 5 bases, and 7 bases had no gene match. The CDR3 is 14 residues long. The CDR3 DNA is TGTGCCAGCAGTCTCAGGGACAGGGGGGACGGCTACACCTTC. Its protein product is CASSLRDRGDGYTF.

This rearrangement joins TRBV27 to TRBJ2-5; possibly TRBD2 for D (5 bases). V was clipped by 3 bases and J by 4 bases, with 12 bases between them. There are 14 residues in the CDR3. Germline V gene sequence: CDR1 MNHEY, CDR2 SMNVEV (reference sequence). CDR3 nucleotide sequence: TGTGCCAGCAGTTTGGGGAAGGCGGGAGAGACCCAGTACTTC. This encodes CASSLGKAGETQYF.

The V call is TRBV6-5, the J call TRBJ2-3; the D gene is possibly TRBD1 (7 bases). The CDR3 has 13 residues. V was cut by 7 bases and J by 6 bases, with 14 bases left in between. CDR1 and CDR2 from the germline V gene are MNHEY and SVGAGI. In DNA form, the CDR3 reads TGTGCCAGCACCACCAGGGGGGTGGATACGCAGTATTTT. Translated, it gives CASTTRGVDTQYF.

The chain links TRBV5-6 to TRBJ2-1, with 11 bases identical to TRBD2. From germline, CDR1 is SGHDT and CDR2 YYEEEE. J lost 6 bases, V lost 3 bases, and 8 bases had no gene match. This CDR3 region has 16 residues. The CDR3 protein is CASSYPTSGGVNEQFF. The CDR3, as DNA: TGTGCCAGCAGCTACCCAACTAGCGGGGGAGTCAATGAGCAGTTCTTC.

The rearrangement joins TRBV7-3 to TRBJ2-3, with no clear D. CDR1 and CDR2 (germline): SGHTA, FQGTGA. The V end was cut by 4 bases, the J end by 5 bases, with 7 bases between. CDR3 size: 12 residues. The CDR3 sequence is CASSWSGDTQYF. In nucleotides, the CDR3 is TGTGCCAGCAGCTGGTCAGGAGATACGCAGTATTTT. Filled out from reference TRBV7-3 and TRBJ2-3, the complete variable domain reads GAGVSQTPSNKVTEKGKYVELRCDPISGHTALYWYRQSLGQGPEFLIYFQGTGAADDSGLPNDRFFAVRPEGSVSTLKIQRTERGDSAVYLCASSWSGDTQYFGPGTRLTVL.